Below, one T cell receptor beta chain is given with its context. Its antigen is not yet known. No per-base quality is available; no much larger clone lies one base away. Via the germline V gene, CDR1 is MNHNS and CDR2 SASEGT. The CDR3 covers 14 residues, taking in both the cysteine and the phenylalanine. The only DNA kept is the CDR3, 42 bases in frame from the first base. V lost 2 bases and J lost 7 bases; the stretch between them is 14 bases long. The immunoSEQ Assay was the method used to sequence TCRbeta CDR3 regions. After extraction, genomic DNA underwent amplification by bias-controlled multiplex PCR, followed by high-throughput sequencing. The original pipeline was this. To quantify the absolute abundance of each unique TCRbeta CDR3 region, sequences were collapsed and filtered. T cell fraction was estimated by normalizing TCRbeta template counts to usable DNA, with usable DNA measured through amplification of reference genes found in all nucleated cells. Repertoire TCRs were annotated as SARS-CoV-2-specific when V gene, CDR3 amino acid sequence and J gene were exactly matched to a known reactive TCR set. The reference SARS-CoV-2 TCR set came from MIRA and was filtered for enrichment in COVID-19-positive ImmuneCODE repertoires, removing public or cross-reactive TCRs. Using the MIRA antigens, annotated TCRs were further analysed by specific ORF or by position within an ORF. Breadth was defined as annotated unique rearrangements over total unique productive rearrangements; depth was the summed frequency of those rearrangements. TCR breadth was compared between groups using two-sided Wilcoxon rank-sum tests. The immuneACCESS repertoire file appears here via TCRdb, limited to in-frame rearrangements. These files lack a portion of the clones; in checked studies, under half of the deficit traces to unresolved V genes, and the cause of the others is not known. The V and J calls and clone size come from that table; D and trimming were worked out from the DNA. A total of some 340,000 clones appear in this sample, around 81% of them only once. The top ten hold around 2.2% of the sample.

The treatment or condition tag for this specimen amounts to: roughly 20 received Ad26.COV2.S at low or high dose, single or two shots; a few received placebo; per-sample allocation not given. Repertoires of vaccine and placebo recipients were sequenced from samples collected on day 63 after the first injection. Cohort 1b enrolled around 23 adults aged 18-55 years at a single site in Boston, USA, between 29 July and 7 August 2020. Ad26.COV2.S consisted of a replication-incompetent adenovirus type 26 vector by which a prefusion-stabilized SARS-CoV-2 spike protein from the original Wuhan strain was expressed. The entry originates in a study of Ad26.COV2.S vaccination and SARS-CoV-2 variants (dated by TCRdb to the early 2020s). Context from the whole study: Vaccine-arm donors were drawn from COV1001, a multicentre, randomized, double-blind, placebo-controlled phase I-IIa trial of Ad26.COV2.S in healthy adults. The TCR-sequenced set comprised approximately 32 samples: about 19 Ad26.COV2.S vaccine recipients, 5 placebo recipients and 8 SARS-CoV-2 convalescent individuals. TCRbeta repertoire sequencing was used to assess the specificity and breadth of SARS-CoV-2-reactive T cell receptors after Ad26.COV2.S vaccination. Ad26.COV2.S was given intramuscularly at 5x10^10 or 1x10^11 viral particles, as a single shot or as two shots 56 days apart. Investigators did not know the trial group allocation while performing experiments and assessing outcomes. Participants in the trial were split at random into five groups of five each, receiving low-dose or high-dose Ad26.COV2.S once or twice, or else placebo on both occasions. The full study reports these points: Ad26.COV2.S recipients had higher spike-specific TCR breadth than placebo recipients (P = 0.0014). According to the authors, total T cell responses may have been underestimated by the TCR breadth and depth analyses. The study lacked the statistical power to compare responses across vaccine doses or regimens. After vaccination, spike-specific CD8+ and CD4+ T cell responses were reported to show substantial breadth. Comparable non-spike TCR breadth was observed between vaccine and placebo recipients, consistent with only spike being contained in the vaccine.

This chain joins TRBV6-1 to TRBJ1-1; 6 matching bases give a weak D call of TRBD1. This receptor was taken from a person between 18 and 65 years old who received the Ad26.COV2.S COVID-19 vaccine or a placebo. Sequenced here: peripheral blood, sampled in a trial of Ad26.COV2.S vaccine versus placebo. The CDR3 protein sequence reads: CASSERLGDNEAFF. The nucleotide sequence reads as follows: TGTGCCAGCAGTGAAAGACTCGGGGACAATGAAGCTTTCTTT.